One and the same sample provided the 5 T cell receptor beta chains below, sequenced in a study of cytomegalovirus exposure and HLA in healthy donors. The PCR had 60 Vbeta and 13 Jbeta primers. Clones were sequenced by immunoSEQ multiplex PCR, and TCRdb holds only the in-frame ones, with some missing. The sample shows around 25,000 clones, more than 70% of them seen only once. What was sequenced was PBMCs. These receptors were obtained from a male donor in good health and CMV-seronegative.

Here the CDR3 DNA reads TGCGCCAGCAACGAGGTACCCGGTGACACCGGGGAGCTGTTTTTT. This encodes CASNEVPGDTGELFF. The rearrangement links TRBV5-1 to TRBJ2-2; D remains ambiguous. The V gene's germline CDR1 is SGHRS and CDR2 YFSETQ. This CDR3 spans 15 amino acids. Deletions cut 6 bases from V and 3 bases from J, with 15 bases between.

The chain uses TRBV13 and TRBJ2-2, with 15 bases aligning to TRBD2. The CDR3 has 16 residues. V was pared by 4 bases and J by 7 bases, with 4 bases of the junction left unmatched. The germline gives CDR1 PRHDT, CDR2 FYEKMQ (reference sequence). This CDR3 reads CASSSGTSGGFGELFF. The CDR3 DNA reads TGTGCCAGCAGCTCCGGGACTAGCGGGGGGTTCGGGGAGCTGTTTTTT.

The J gene is TRBJ2-2, the V gene TRBV7-9, with TRBD1 matching 8 bases. The CDR3 runs 16 residues. With V trimmed by 5 bases and J by 7 bases, 12 bases remained unmatched. From germline, CDR1 is SEHNR and CDR2 FQNEAQ (reference sequence). CDR3 DNA: TGTGCCAGCAGCGCCTGGCCGGGACAGGACAGCGGGGAGCTGTTTTTT. The encoded protein is CASSAWPGQDSGELFF.

The chain links TRBV11-3 to TRBJ1-5, with 9 bases identical to TRBD1. CDR1 and CDR2 from the germline V gene are SGHNT and YENEEA. Germline trimming cut 5 bases from V and 7 bases from J; bases unmatched to any gene: 9. The CDR3 is made up of 15 amino acids. The DNA for the CDR3 is TGTGCCAGCAGCATCGGGACAGGGACGTGGCAGCCCCAGCATTTT. Translation: CASSIGTGTWQPQHF.

V and J are TRBV19 and TRBJ2-1, with 7 bases that match TRBD2. J lost 2 bases, V lost 3 bases, and 13 bases had no gene match. Germline CDR1 LNHDA, CDR2 SQIVND (reference sequence). The CDR3 length is 18 residues. The CDR3 loop reads CASSINVGGGSTYNEQFF. The CDR3 DNA follows: TGTGCCAGTAGTATTAATGTTGGGGGGGGTTCTACCTACAATGAGCAGTTCTTC.